This T cell receptor (beta chain) emerged from a study of regulatory T cells in long-lasting Graves disease. Study-wide findings and caveats: Persistent disease was characterized by preferential usage of TRBV28, TRBJ1-2 and TRBJ2-5.

V was pared by 0 bases and J by 2 bases, with 20 bases between. The germline gives CDR1 KGHSH, CDR2 LQKENI. CDR3 length: 18 amino acids. As to time point: newly diagnosed GD, antithyroid drugs for less than 3 months. Following extraction of RNA from PBMCs, that RNA was used to make the TCR library. There are a few counts of this clonotype. Its antigen is not identified. For TCR beta, libraries came from iRepertoire HTBI primers and Arm-PCR of CDR3 regions. TCRdb called the multiplex PCR reads again in MiXCR, with one record for every CDR3 protein. The table lists 550,000 to 700,000 distinct CDR3 sequences, 16% of them singletons. A further study also used this sample, focusing on T cells in Graves' hyperthyroidism and ophthalmopathy.

The genes are TRBV18 and TRBJ2-7, with TRBD2 as a possible D gene (6 bases). The TCR comes from a man aged 18 to 30 with Graves disease. The sequencing used peripheral blood mononuclear cells (PBMCs), collected at new diagnosis, from a patient treated with antithyroid drugs. The DNA for the CDR3 is TGTGCCAGCTCACCACCGATCGGTTCGCTCGGGGGAGCCTACGAGCAGTACTTC. This encodes CASSPPIGSLGGAYEQYF.